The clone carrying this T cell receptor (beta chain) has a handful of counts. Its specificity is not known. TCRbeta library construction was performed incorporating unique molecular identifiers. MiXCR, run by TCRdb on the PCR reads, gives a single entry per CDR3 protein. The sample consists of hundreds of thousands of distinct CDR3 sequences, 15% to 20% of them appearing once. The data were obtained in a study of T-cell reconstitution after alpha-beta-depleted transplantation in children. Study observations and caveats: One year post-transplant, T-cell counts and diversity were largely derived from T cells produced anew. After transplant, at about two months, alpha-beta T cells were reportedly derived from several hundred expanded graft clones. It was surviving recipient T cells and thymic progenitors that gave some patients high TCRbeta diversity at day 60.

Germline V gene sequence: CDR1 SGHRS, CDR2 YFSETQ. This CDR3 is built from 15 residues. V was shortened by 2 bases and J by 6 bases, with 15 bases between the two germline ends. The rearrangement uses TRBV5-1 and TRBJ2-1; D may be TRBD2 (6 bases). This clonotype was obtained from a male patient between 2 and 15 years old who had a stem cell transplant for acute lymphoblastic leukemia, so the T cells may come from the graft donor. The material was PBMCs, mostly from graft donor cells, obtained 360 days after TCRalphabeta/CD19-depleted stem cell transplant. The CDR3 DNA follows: TGCGCCAGCAGCTTAGAAGGAGGGCCTTTCAATGAGCAGTTCTTC. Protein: CASSLEGGPFNEQFF.